The T cell receptor beta chain under discussion was sequenced for a study of T-cell reconstitution after alpha-beta-depleted transplantation in children. Preparing the TCRbeta library involved the use of unique molecular identifiers. TCRdb re-analysed the PCR reads in MiXCR, keeping a single row per CDR3 protein. Of 200,000 to 250,000 distinct CDR3 sequences listed, around 10% are singletons. The sample holds a few counts of this clonotype. With 5 bases clipped from V and 4 bases from J, the junction kept 16 bases outside the gene matches. There are 17 residues in the CDR3. Germline CDR1 reads SGHAT; CDR2 reads FQNNGV.

The sequence was collected from a human donor who donated a stem cell graft to a child with acute lymphoblastic leukemia. The chain recombines TRBV11-2 with TRBJ1-2; 7 nucleotides align to TRBD1. Sample: PBMCs from the stem cell graft donor, taken from the stem cell graft. The chain's CDR3 is CASSTRLTGDKGYGYTF. CDR3 in DNA: TGTGCCAGCAGCACCCGGCTCACAGGGGATAAGGGCTATGGCTACACCTTC.